Listed here are 16 T cell receptor beta chains from one sample, sequenced in a study of T cell responses to AZD1222 COVID-19 vaccine. Measured with immunoSEQ multiplex PCR; TCRdb has only the in-frame clones, and not every one. The repertoire holds more than 110,000 clones, 80% to 90% seen once, with less than 9.5% in the top ten. The material was peripheral blood, obtained on day 0 of AZD1222 vaccination. The source of these receptors is an adult in good health.

This chain joins TRBV27 and TRBJ2-1; D unresolved. The germline gives CDR1 MNHEY, CDR2 SMNVEV (reference sequence). Between the trimmed V and J ends, which lost 0 bases and 0 bases, there was a span of 15 bases. CDR3 size: 18 residues. In nucleotides, the CDR3 is TGTGCCAGCAGTTTATCGGAACGTCTCTCCGGCTCCTACAATGAGCAGTTCTTC. It translates to CASSLSERLSGSYNEQFF.

This chain links TRBV5-6 with TRBJ1-1; TRBD1 might be the D (6 bases). The ends were cut back, 3 bases at V and 3 bases at J, with 6 bases in the middle. Germline CDR1 reads SGHDT; CDR2 reads YYEEEE. There are 12 residues in the CDR3. CDR3 sequence reads: CASSWTDTEAFF. As DNA, the CDR3 is TGTGCCAGCAGCTGGACAGACACTGAAGCTTTCTTT.

The gene calls are TRBV3-1 (or the pseudogene TRBV3-2) and TRBJ1-5, with D unclear. The CDR3 extends over 14 amino acids. Germline assignment: CDR1 LGHDT and CDR2 YNNKEL (reference sequence). Trimming pared 4 bases from V and 3 bases from J, leaving 10 bases between. The CDR3 loop reads CASSRAGLNQPQHF. CDR3 DNA: TGTGCCAGCAGCCGGGCAGGCCTCAATCAGCCCCAGCATTTT.

This chain connects TRBV12-3 or TRBV12-4 to TRBJ2-1; D perhaps matches TRBD2 (5 bases). The V end was cut by 0 bases, the J end by 8 bases, with 8 bases between. The CDR3 spans 13 residues. The CDR3 region has the DNA TGTGCCAGCAGTTTAGCGCATAGCGATGAGCAGTTCTTC. Encoded protein: CASSLAHSDEQFF.

The chain carries TRBV3-1 (or the pseudogene TRBV3-2) and TRBJ1-3; D call uncertain. This CDR3 is 15 amino acids long. Germline V lookup: CDR1 LGHDT, CDR2 YNNKEL (reference sequence). Trimming removed 1 base at V and 2 bases at J, with 9 bases between. The CDR3 spells CASSQVASAGNTIYF. CDR3 bases: TGTGCCAGCAGCCAAGTTGCCTCGGCTGGAAACACCATATATTTT.

This clone was found once. The chain carries TRBV3-1 (or the pseudogene TRBV3-2) and TRBJ2-7; TRBD2 aligns across 13 bases. V lost 4 bases and J lost 7; bases outside the gene matches: 10. There are 16 residues in the CDR3. From germline, CDR1 is LGHDT and CDR2 YNNKEL (reference sequence). CDR3 bases: TGTGCCAGCAGCCTCGGACTAGCGGGAGTCCCGCGAGAGCAGTACTTC. Amino acids: CASSLGLAGVPREQYF.

The rearrangement uses TRBV2 and TRBJ2-5; 9 nucleotides match TRBD2. The CDR3 runs to 16 residues. Trimming cost V 2 bases and J 5 bases; bases outside gene matches: 9. Germline assignment: CDR1 SNHLY and CDR2 FYNNEI. The CDR3 coding sequence is TGTGCCAGCAGTGAAAGGGGCGGGAGGGCCGTTGAGACCCAGTACTTC. Its protein is CASSERGGRAVETQYF.

This chain joins TRBV7-2 and TRBJ2-7; the D gene could be TRBD1 or TRBD2 (5 bases each). From germline, CDR1 is SGHTA and CDR2 FQGNSA. The germline V and J ends were trimmed by 5 bases and 0 bases, with 14 bases remaining between them. This CDR3 has 15 residues. CDR3 coding DNA: TGTGCCAGCAGCGTCCGGGACGGGCCCTCCTACGAGCAGTACTTC. Protein product: CASSVRDGPSYEQYF.

This sequence joins TRBV25-1 and TRBJ1-1; D is ambiguous. This CDR3 contains 12 residues. In germline, CDR1 is MGHDK, CDR2 SYGVNS. V gave up 8 bases and J gave up 3 bases, with 10 bases separating them. The CDR3 here is CASHGADTEAFF. The DNA for the CDR3 is TGTGCCAGCCACGGCGCGGACACTGAAGCTTTCTTT.

V usage is TRBV10-1 and J usage is TRBJ2-5, with D hard to call. Trimming removed 4 bases from V and 0 bases from J, with 15 bases in between. The CDR3 sequence is 16 residues long. Per the germline V gene, CDR1 is WNHNN and CDR2 is SYGVQD (reference sequence). DNA for the CDR3: TGCGCCAGCAGTGTTGGGGTTGGGTCCAACCAAGAGACCCAGTACTTC. Translating gives CASSVGVGSNQETQYF.

This rearrangement joins TRBV30 to TRBJ2-3; 12 bases line up with TRBD2. Unmatched junction bases numbered 9, after V lost 2 bases and J lost 3 bases. In germline, CDR1 is GTSNPN, CDR2 SVGIG (reference sequence). The CDR3 is made up of 17 amino acids. The CDR3 region is CAWSRDPGTSGTDTQYF. In DNA, the CDR3 is TGTGCCTGGAGTCGGGACCCCGGGACTAGCGGGACAGATACGCAGTATTTT.

The V gene is TRBV11-3, the J gene TRBJ2-7; TRBD2 matches 7 bases. The CDR3 is made up of 13 amino acids. Germline CDR1 SGHNT, CDR2 YENEEA. The J segment lost 7 bases and the V segment lost 0 bases, leaving 3 bases of the junction unmatched. CDR3 coding DNA: TGTGCCAGCAGCTTAGAGGGCGGGGGTGAGCAGTACTTC. Protein: CASSLEGGGEQYF.

The chain carries TRBV6-6 and TRBJ1-2; TRBD1 matches at 7 bases. Trimming removed 8 bases from V and 8 bases from J; junction bases left unmatched: 11. Germline V gene sequence: CDR1 MNHNY, CDR2 SVGAGI (reference sequence). The CDR3 extends over 13 amino acids. The CDR3 here is CASASQGVGGYTF. CDR3 DNA sequence: TGTGCCAGCGCCTCTCAGGGGGTGGGAGGCTACACCTTC.

The chain joins TRBV7-9 to TRBJ1-2; TRBD1 matches 8 bases. The CDR3 sequence is 13 residues long. Losses at the gene ends were 5 bases for V and 5 bases for J; bases not matched to a gene: 4. Looked up from germline, CDR1 is SEHNR and CDR2 is FQNEAQ (reference sequence). The CDR3 nucleotides are TGTGCCAGCAGCGTGACAGGGGAATATGGCTACACCTTC. Translated, it gives CASSVTGEYGYTF.

This chain connects TRBV27 to TRBJ2-3; D is unresolved. The length of the CDR3 is 15 residues. V was pared by 4 bases and J by 2 bases, with 13 bases between. CDR1 MNHEY and CDR2 SMNVEV come from the germline V gene (reference sequence). The DNA of the CDR3 is TGTGCCAGCAGTTACGAAGGGATGTCCACAGATACGCAGTATTTT. Translated: CASSYEGMSTDTQYF.

This clone is a singleton in its sample. J is TRBJ1-2 and V is TRBV30; D perhaps matches TRBD1 (6 bases). Germline V lookup: CDR1 GTSNPN, CDR2 SVGIG (reference sequence). Trimming cost V 1 base and J 12 bases, with 18 bases left between them. The CDR3 has 13 residues. The CDR3 region is CAWSESSDSPDTF. The CDR3, as DNA: TGTGCCTGGAGTGAATCTTCGGACAGTCCGGACACCTTC.